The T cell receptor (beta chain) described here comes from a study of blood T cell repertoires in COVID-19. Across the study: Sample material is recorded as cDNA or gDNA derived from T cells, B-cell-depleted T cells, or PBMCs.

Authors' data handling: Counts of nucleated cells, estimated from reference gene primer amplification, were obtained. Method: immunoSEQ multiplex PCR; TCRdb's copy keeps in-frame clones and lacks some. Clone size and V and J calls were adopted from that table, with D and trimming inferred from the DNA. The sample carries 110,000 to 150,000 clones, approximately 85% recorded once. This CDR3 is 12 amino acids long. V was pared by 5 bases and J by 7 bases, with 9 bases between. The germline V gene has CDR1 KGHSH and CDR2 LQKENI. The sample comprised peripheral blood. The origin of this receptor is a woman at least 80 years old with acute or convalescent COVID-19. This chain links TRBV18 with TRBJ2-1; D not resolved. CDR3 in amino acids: CASSELRNEQFF. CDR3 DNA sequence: TGTGCCAGCTCAGAGTTGAGAAATGAGCAGTTCTTC.